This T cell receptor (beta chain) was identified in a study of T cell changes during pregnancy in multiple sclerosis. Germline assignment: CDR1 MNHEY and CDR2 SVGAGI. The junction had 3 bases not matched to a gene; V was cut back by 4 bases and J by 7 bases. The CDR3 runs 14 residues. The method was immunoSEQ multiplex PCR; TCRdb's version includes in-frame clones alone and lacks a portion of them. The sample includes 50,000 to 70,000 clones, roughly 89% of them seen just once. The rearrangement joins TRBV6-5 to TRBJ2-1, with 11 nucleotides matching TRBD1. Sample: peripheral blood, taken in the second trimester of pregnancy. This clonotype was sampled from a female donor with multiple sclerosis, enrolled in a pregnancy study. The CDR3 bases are TGTGCCAGCAGTTGGGACAGGGGGAAGAATGAGCAGTTCTTC. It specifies CASSWDRGKNEQFF.